This TCR beta chain was identified in a study of spatial heterogeneity in lung cancer. The CDR3 consists of 14 residues. Per germline, CDR1 SGHTA and CDR2 FQGNSA. V was clipped by 8 bases and J by 10 bases, with 18 bases between them. One entry per CDR3 protein, called by TCRdb with MiXCR from the 5' RACE reads. This table holds about 120,000 distinct CDR3 sequences, 11% found once. This clonotype was seen once. As for time point: blood at routine non-recurrence follow-up after resection. Whole RNA, isolated from tumor, nontumor lung or frozen PBMC, was sequenced without prior sorting. The sequence was collected from a female donor with early-stage non-small cell lung cancer. This chain joins TRBV7-2 and TRBJ1-6; D remains ambiguous. The sample consisted of PBMCs, taken at follow-up. The CDR3: CASRFRTINSPLHF. CDR3 DNA sequence: TGTGCCAGCCGATTCCGGACCATTAACTCACCCCTCCACTTT.